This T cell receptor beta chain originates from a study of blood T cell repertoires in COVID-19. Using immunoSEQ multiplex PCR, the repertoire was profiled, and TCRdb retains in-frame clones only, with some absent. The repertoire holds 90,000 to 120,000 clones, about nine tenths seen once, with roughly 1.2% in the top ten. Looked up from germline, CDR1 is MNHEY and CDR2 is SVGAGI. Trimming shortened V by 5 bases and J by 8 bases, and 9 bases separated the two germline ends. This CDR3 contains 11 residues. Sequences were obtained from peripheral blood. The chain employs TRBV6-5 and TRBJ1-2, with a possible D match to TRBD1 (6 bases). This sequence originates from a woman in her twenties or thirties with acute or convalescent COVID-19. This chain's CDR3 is CASSQGIGYTF. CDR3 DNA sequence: TGTGCCAGCAGTCAGGGGATCGGCTACACCTTC.